This T cell receptor beta chain appears in the sequencing data of a study of CD4 T cells in relation to SARS-CoV-2 and coronaviruses. Whole-study context: ViraFEST: roughly 10-day antigen culture of PBMCs, then TCR beta CDR3 sequencing.

The study's findings and limits: Compared with monoreactive clones, crossreactive clones showed significantly weaker SARS-CoV-2 expansion. In around two thirds of donors, memory CD4+ clonotypes crossrecognized SARS-CoV-2 and at least one common cold coronavirus spike.

V was trimmed by 4 bases and J by 5 bases, leaving 17 bases between them. The CDR3 extends over 15 amino acids. Germline CDR1 reads KGHDR; CDR2 reads SFDVKD. Assay used: immunoSEQ multiplex PCR; TCRdb lists only in-frame clones, some missing. The sample lists some 23,000 clones, about 81% occurring once. In this sample, this clone turned up a few times. The antigen is unknown. Before the COVID-19 pandemic, during about 2011-2019, CD4+ T cells were taken from unexposed donors. The cells were cultured for 10 days before CD4+ T cells were isolated. Some 1.9 million PBMCs per well were cultured with approximately 9.5 IU/ml IL-2.

The TCR originated in a human donor in good health. The chain uses TRBV24-1 and TRBJ2-7; D assignment may be TRBD1 or TRBD2 (5 bases each). Material: CD4+ T cells from PBMCs, cultured in vitro. CDR3 bases: TGTGCCACCAGTGACACCGGGACCCACGGCGACGAGCAGTACTTC. This encodes CATSDTGTHGDEQYF.